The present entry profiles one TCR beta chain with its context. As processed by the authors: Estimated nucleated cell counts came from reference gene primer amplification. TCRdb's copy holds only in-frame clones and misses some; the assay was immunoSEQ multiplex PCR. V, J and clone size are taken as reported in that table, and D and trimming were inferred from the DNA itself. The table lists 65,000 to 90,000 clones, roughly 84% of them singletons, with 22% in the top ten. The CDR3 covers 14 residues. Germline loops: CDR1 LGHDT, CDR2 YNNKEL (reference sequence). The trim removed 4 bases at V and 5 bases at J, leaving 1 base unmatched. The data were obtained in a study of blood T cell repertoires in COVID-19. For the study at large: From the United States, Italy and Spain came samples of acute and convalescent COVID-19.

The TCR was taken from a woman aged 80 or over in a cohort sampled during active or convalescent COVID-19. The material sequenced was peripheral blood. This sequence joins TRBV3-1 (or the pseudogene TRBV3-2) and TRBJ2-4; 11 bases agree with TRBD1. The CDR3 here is CASSPGQGENIQYF. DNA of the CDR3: TGTGCCAGCAGCCCGGGACAGGGGGAAAACATTCAGTACTTC.